This paragraph covers one TCR beta chain sequence. The antigen is unknown. The junction does not match germline at one end; this may be a read error. This CDR3 has 14 amino acids. Germline lookup yields CDR1 MGHRA and CDR2 YSYEKL. This sample is drawn from a study of CD4 T cells in relation to SARS-CoV-2 and coronaviruses. At the level of the study: PBMCs were cultured with antigen for about eleven days before TCR beta sequencing. The negative reference was HIV-1 Nef peptide pool or peptide-free culture.

Here immunoSEQ multiplex PCR was the method, and the copy in TCRdb shows in-frame clones only, minus some. Of tens of thousands of clones in the sample, over 70% were seen once. Broader study findings: Each donor contributed either pre-pandemic or post-infection samples, not both.

Before the COVID-19 pandemic, during about 2010-2018, CD4+ T cells were taken from unexposed donors. CD4+ T cells were isolated from the cells after less than 13 days of culture. Testing used SARS-CoV-2 S/N and four cold-coronavirus spikes on unexposed-donor CD4+ T cells, cells permitting. The V gene is TRBV4-1, the J gene TRBJ2-4; possibly TRBD1 or TRBD2 for D (5 bases each). The TCR sequence derives from a human donor in good health. Input material: CD4+ T cells from PBMCs, cultured in vitro. The CDR3 protein is CASSPLPRGVLLFF. CDR3 bases: TGCGCCAGCAGCCCACTACCCCGGGGCGTGCTACTATTTTTC.